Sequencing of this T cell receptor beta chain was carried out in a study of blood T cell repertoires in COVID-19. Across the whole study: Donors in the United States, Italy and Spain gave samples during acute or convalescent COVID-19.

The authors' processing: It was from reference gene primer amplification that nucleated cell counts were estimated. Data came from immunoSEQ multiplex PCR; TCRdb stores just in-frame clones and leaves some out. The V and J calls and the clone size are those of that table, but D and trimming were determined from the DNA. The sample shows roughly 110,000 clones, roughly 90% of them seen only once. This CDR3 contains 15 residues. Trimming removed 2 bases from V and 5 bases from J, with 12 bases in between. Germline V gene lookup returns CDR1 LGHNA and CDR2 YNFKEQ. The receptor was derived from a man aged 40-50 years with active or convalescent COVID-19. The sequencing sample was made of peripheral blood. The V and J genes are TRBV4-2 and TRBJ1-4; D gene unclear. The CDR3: CASSQSGQRNEKLFF. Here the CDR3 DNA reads TGTGCCAGCAGCCAAAGCGGGCAACGCAATGAAAAACTGTTTTTT.